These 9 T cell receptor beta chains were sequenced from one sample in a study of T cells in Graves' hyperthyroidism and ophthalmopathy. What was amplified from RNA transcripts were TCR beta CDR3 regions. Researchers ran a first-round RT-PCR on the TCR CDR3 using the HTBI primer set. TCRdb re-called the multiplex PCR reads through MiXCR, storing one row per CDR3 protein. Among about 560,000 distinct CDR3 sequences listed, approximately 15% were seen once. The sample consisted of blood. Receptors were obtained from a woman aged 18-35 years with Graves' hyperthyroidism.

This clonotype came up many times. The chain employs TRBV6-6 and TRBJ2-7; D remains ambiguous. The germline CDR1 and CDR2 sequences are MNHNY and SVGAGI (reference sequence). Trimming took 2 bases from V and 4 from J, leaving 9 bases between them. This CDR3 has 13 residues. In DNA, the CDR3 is TGTGCCAGCAGTTACGACACCTTATACGAGCAGTACTTC. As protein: CASSYDTLYEQYF.

The chain's CDR3 is CASSEAPSPGSGANVLTF. The CDR3 coding sequence is TGTGCCAGCAGTGAAGCGCCCTCCCCAGGATCTGGGGCCAACGTCCTGACTTTC. The gene calls are TRBV2 and TRBJ2-6; D gene unclear. Germline V gene data show CDR1 as SNHLY and CDR2 as FYNNEI. The CDR3 has 18 amino acids. The V and J ends lost 0 bases and 1 base respectively, with 13 bases between them.

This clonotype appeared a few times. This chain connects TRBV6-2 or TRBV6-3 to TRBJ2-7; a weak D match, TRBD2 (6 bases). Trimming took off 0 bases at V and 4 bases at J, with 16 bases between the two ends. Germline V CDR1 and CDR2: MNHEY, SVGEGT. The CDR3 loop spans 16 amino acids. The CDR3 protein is CASSYSKRTGSYEQYF. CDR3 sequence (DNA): TGTGCCAGCAGTTACTCAAAGCGGACCGGGAGTTACGAGCAGTACTTC.

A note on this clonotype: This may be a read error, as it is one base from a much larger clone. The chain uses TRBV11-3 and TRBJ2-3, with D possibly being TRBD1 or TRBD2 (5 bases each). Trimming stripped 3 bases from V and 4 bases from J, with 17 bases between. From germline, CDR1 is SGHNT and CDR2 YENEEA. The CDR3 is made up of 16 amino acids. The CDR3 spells CASSFYRDLRADTQYF. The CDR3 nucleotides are TGTGCCAGCAGCTTCTACCGGGACCTTCGAGCAGATACGCAGTATTTT.

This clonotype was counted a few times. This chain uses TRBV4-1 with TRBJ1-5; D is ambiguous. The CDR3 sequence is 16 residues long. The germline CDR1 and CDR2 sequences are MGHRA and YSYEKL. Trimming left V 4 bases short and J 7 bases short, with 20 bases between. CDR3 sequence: CASSPNAARVRQPQHF. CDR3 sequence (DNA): TGCGCCAGCAGCCCGAACGCAGCGAGGGTTCGGCAGCCCCAGCATTTT.

CDR3 nucleotides: TGTGCCAGTAGTATCTGGGGGAATCAGCCCCAGCATTTT. This codes for CASSIWGNQPQHF. V and J are TRBV19 and TRBJ1-5; D may be TRBD1 (5 bases). Germline V lookup: CDR1 LNHDA, CDR2 SQIVND (reference sequence). The V end lost 3 bases, the J end lost 4 bases, and 7 bases lay between the germline ends. The CDR3 totals 13 residues.

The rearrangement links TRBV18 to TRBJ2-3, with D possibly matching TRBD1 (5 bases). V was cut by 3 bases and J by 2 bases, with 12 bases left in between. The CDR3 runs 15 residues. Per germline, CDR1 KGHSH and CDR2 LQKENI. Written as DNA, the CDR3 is TGTGCCAGCTCACCCTCCCAGGGCCTCACAGATACGCAGTATTTT. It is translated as CASSPSQGLTDTQYF.

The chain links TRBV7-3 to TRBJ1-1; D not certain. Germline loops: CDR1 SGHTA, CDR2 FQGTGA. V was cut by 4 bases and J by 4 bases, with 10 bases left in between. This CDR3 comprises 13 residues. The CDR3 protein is CASSSWTGTEAFF. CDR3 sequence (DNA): TGTGCCAGCAGCTCATGGACGGGCACTGAAGCTTTCTTT.

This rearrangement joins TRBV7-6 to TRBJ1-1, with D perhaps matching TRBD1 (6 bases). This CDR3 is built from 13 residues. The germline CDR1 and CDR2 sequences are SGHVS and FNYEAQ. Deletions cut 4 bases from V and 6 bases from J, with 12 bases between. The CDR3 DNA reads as TGTGCCAGCAGCTCCCTGGGGGGCTCTGAAGCTTTCTTT. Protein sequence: CASSSLGGSEAFF.